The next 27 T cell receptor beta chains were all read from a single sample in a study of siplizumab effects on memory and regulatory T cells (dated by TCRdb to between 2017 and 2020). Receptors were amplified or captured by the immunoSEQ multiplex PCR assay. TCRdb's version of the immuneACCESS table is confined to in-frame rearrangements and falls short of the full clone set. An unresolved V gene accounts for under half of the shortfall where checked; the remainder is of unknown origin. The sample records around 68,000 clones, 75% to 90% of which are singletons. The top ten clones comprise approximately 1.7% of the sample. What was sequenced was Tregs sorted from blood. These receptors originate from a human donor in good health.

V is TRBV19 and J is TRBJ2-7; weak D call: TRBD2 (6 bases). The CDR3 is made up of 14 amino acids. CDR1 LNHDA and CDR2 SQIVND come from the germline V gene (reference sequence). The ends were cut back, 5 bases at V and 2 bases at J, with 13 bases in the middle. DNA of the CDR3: TGTGCCAGTAGTTGGGCGTGGGGGGCCTACGAGCAGTACTTC. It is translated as CASSWAWGAYEQYF.

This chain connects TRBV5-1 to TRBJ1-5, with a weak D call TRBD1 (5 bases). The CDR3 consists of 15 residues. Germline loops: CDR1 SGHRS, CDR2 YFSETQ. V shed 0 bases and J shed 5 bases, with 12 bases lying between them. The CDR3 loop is CASSLAGHRDQPQHF. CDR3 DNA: TGCGCCAGCAGCTTGGCCGGACATCGCGATCAGCCCCAGCATTTT.

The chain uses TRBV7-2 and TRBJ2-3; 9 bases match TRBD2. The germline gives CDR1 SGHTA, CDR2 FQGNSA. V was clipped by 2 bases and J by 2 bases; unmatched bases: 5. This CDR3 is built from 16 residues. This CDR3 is CASSLSTSGTTDTQYF. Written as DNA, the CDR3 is TGTGCCAGCAGCTTATCGACTAGCGGAACCACAGATACGCAGTATTTT.

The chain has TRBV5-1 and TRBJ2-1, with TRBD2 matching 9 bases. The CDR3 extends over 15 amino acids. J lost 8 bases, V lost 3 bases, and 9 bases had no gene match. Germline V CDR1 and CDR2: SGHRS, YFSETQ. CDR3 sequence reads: CASSSGTSKRDEQFF. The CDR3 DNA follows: TGCGCCAGCAGCTCTGGGACTAGCAAAAGGGATGAGCAGTTCTTC.

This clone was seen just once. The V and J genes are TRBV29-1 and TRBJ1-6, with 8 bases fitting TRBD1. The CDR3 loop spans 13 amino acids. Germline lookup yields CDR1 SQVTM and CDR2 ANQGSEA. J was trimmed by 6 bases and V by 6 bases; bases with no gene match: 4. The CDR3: CSVRTGPNSPLHF. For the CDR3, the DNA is TGCAGCGTCAGGACAGGGCCTAATTCACCCCTCCACTTT.

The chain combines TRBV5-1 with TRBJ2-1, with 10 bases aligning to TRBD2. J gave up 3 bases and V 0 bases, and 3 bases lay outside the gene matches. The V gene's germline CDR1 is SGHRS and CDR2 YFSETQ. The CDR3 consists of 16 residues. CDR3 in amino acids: CASSLDTSGVYNEQFF. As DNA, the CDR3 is TGCGCCAGCAGCTTGGACACTAGCGGGGTCTACAATGAGCAGTTCTTC. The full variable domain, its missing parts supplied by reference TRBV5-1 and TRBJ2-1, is KAGVTQTPRYLIKTRGQQVTLSCSPISGHRSVSWYQQTPGQGLQFLFEYFSETQRNKGNFPGRFSGRQFSNSRSEMNVSTLELGDSALYLCASSLDTSGVYNEQFFGPGTRLTVL.

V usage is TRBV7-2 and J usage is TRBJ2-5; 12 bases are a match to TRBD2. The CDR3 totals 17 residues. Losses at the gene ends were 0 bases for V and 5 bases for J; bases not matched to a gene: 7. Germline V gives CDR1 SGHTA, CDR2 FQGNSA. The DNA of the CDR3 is TGTGCCAGCAGCTTAGCGCTAGCGGGAGGGCCTACGGAGACCCAGTACTTC. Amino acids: CASSLALAGGPTETQYF.

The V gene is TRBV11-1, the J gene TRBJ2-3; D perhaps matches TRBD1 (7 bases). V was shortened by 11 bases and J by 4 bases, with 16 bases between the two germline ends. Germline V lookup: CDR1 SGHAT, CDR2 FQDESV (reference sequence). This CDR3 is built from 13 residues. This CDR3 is CASRGDSADTQYF. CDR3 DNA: TGTGCCTCCAGGGGGGACAGCGCAGATACGCAGTATTTT.

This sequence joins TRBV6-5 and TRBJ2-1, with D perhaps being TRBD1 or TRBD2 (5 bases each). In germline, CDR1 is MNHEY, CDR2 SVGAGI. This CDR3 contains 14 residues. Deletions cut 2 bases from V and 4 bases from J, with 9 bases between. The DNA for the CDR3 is TGTGCCAGCAGTTACGGGACCCTATACAATGAGCAGTTCTTC. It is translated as CASSYGTLYNEQFF.

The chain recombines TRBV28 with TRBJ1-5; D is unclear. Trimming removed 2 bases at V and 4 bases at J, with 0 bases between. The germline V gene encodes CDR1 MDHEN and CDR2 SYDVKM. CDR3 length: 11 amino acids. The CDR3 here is CASSLNQPQHF. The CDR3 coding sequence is TGTGCCAGCAGTTTAAATCAGCCCCAGCATTTT.

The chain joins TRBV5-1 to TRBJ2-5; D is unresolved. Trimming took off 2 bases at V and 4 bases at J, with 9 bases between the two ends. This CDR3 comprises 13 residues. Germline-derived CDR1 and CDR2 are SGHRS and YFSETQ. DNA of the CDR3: TGCGCCAGCAGCTTTGACGGCCTAGAGACCCAGTACTTC. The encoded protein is CASSFDGLETQYF.

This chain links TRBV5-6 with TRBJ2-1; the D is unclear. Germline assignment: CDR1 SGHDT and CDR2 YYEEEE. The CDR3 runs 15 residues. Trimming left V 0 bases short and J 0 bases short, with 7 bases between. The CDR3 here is CASSLGGSSYNEQFF. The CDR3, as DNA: TGTGCCAGCAGCTTGGGCGGAAGCTCCTACAATGAGCAGTTCTTC.

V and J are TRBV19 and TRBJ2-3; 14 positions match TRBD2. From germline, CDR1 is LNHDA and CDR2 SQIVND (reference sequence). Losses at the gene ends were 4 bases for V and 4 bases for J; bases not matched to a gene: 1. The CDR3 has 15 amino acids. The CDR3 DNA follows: TGTGCCAGTAGTAGGGGACTAGCGGGAGCAGATACGCAGTATTTT. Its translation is CASSRGLAGADTQYF.

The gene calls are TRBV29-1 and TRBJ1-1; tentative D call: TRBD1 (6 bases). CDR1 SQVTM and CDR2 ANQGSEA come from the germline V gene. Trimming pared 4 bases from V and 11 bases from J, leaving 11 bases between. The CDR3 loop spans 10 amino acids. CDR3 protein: CSVGRQEAFF. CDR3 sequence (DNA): TGCAGCGTTGGCAGACAGGAGGCTTTCTTT.

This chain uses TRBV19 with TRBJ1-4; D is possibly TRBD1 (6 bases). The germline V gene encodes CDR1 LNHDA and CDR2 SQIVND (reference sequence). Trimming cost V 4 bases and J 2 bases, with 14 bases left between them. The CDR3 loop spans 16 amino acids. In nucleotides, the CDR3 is TGTGCCAGTAGTAAACAGGGCGTGGGCACTAATGAAAAACTGTTTTTT. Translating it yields CASSKQGVGTNEKLFF.

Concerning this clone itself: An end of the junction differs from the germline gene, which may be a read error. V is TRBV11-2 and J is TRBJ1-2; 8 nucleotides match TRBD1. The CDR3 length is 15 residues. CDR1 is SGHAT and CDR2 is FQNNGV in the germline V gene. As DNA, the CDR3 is TGTGCCAGCAGTGACTACCGGGACAGGAAACCGCCGGGAGCCTTC. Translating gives CASSDYRDRKPPGAF.

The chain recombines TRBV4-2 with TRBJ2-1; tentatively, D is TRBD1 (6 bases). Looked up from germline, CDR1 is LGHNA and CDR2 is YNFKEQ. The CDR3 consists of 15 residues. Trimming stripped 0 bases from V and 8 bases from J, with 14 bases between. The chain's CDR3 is CASSQEVGALDEQFF. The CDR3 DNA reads TGTGCCAGCAGCCAAGAGGTGGGGGCCCTCGATGAGCAGTTCTTC.

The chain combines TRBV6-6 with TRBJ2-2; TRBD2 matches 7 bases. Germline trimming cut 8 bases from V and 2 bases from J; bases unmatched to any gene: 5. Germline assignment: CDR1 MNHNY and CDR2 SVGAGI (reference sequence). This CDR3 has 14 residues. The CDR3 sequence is CASLAGINTGELFF. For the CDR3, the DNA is TGTGCCAGCTTAGCGGGCATAAACACCGGGGAGCTGTTTTTT.

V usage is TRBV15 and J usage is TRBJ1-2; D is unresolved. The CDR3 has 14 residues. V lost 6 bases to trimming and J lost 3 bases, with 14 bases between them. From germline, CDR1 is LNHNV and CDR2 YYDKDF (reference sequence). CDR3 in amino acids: CATRPMTEHYGYTF. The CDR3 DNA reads TGTGCCACCAGACCAATGACGGAGCACTATGGCTACACCTTC.

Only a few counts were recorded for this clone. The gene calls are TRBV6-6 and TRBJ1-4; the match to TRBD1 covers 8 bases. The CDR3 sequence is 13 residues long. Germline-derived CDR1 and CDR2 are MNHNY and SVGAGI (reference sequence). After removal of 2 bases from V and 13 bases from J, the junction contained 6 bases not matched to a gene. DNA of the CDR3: TGTGCCAGCAGTTACCCCGACAGGGGACCACTGTTTTTT. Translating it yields CASSYPDRGPLFF.

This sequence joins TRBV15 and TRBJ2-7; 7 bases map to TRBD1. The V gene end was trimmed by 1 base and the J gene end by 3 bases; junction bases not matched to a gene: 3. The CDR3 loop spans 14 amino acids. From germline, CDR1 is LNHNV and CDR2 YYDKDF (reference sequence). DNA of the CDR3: TGTGCCACCAGCAGAGCCGGGACAGACTACGAGCAGTACTTC. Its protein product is CATSRAGTDYEQYF. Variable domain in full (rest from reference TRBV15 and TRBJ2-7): DAMVIQNPRYQVTQFGKPVTLSCSQTLNHNVMYWYQQKSSQAPKLLFHYYDKDFNNEADTPDNFQSRRPNTSFCFLDIRSPGLGDTAMYLCATSRAGTDYEQYFGPGTRLTVT.

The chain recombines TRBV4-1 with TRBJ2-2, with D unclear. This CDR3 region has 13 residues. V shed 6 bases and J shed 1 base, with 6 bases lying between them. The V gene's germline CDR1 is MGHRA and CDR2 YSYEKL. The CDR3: CASRLLNTGELFF. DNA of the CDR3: TGCGCCAGCAGACTATTGAACACCGGGGAGCTGTTTTTT.

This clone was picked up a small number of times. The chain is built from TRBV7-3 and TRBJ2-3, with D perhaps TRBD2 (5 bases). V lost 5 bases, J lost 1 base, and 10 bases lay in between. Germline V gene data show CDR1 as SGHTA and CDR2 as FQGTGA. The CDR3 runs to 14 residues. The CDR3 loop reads CASSPQAGTDTQYF. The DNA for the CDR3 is TGTGCCAGCAGCCCTCAAGCGGGCACAGATACGCAGTATTTT.

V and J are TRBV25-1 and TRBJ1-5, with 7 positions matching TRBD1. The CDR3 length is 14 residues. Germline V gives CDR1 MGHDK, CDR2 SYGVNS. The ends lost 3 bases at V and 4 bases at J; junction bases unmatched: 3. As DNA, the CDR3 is TGTGCCAGCAGTGACTTACAGGGGAATCAGCCCCAGCATTTT. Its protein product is CASSDLQGNQPQHF.

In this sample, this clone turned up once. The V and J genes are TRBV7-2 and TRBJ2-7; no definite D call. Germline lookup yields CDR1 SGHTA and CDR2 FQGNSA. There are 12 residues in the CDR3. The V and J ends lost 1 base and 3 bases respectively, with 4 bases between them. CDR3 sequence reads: CASSLVGYEQYF. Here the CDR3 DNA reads TGTGCCAGCAGCTTAGTTGGCTACGAGCAGTACTTC.

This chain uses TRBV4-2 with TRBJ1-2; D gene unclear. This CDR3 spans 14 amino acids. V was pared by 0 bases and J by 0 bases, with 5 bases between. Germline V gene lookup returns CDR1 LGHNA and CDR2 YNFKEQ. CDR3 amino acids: CASSQDGANYGYTF. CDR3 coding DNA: TGTGCCAGCAGCCAAGATGGGGCTAACTATGGCTACACCTTC.

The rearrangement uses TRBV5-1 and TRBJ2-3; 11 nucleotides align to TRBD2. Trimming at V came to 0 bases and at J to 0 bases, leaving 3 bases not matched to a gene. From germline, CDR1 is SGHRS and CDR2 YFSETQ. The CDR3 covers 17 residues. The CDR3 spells CASSLATSGASTDTQYF. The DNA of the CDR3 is TGCGCCAGCAGCTTGGCGACTAGCGGGGCTAGCACAGATACGCAGTATTTT.